The entry below describes one T cell receptor (beta chain). V gave up 1 base and J gave up 3 bases, with 15 bases separating them. From germline, CDR1 is SGHAT and CDR2 FQNNGV. The CDR3 contains 16 residues. Sequencing was performed with immunoSEQ multiplex PCR; in TCRdb, only in-frame clones are kept and a portion is missing. The profile shows around 100,000 clones, about 90% of them singletons. These data are taken from a study of blood T cell repertoires in COVID-19. The wider study: The analysed material was cDNA or gDNA that came from T cells, B-cell-depleted T cells, or PBMCs.

The sample consisted of peripheral blood. The receptor's source is a human donor in a cohort sampled during active COVID-19. The J gene is TRBJ1-2, the V gene TRBV11-2; maybe TRBD1 (6 bases). This CDR3 reads CASSLGAVRTDYGYTF. CDR3 bases: TGTGCCAGCAGCTTAGGAGCTGTGAGGACAGACTATGGCTACACCTTC.